These 9 T cell receptor beta chains share one sample of origin, sequenced in a study of blood T cell repertoires in COVID-19. Sequencing was performed with immunoSEQ multiplex PCR; in TCRdb, only in-frame clones are kept and a portion is missing. The sample contains roughly 300,000 clones, around 87% of which appear only once. Sequenced sample: peripheral blood. The receptors stem from a woman in her 50s who had recovered from COVID-19.

The rearrangement joins TRBV9 to TRBJ2-1; TRBD2 agrees at 10 bases. The CDR3 totals 16 residues. The germline V gene encodes CDR1 SGDLS and CDR2 YYNGEE. V was clipped by 4 bases and J by 3 bases; unmatched bases: 7. Here the CDR3 reads CASSPDPSGSYNEQFF. The DNA for the CDR3 is TGTGCCAGCAGCCCAGACCCTAGCGGGAGCTACAATGAGCAGTTCTTC.

This clone was picked up one time. This chain links TRBV6-6 with TRBJ1-2, with a possible D match to TRBD1 (6 bases). The V gene lost 7 bases and the J gene lost 7 bases, with 19 bases spanning the gap. This CDR3 has 14 residues. The germline gives CDR1 MNHNY, CDR2 SVGAGI (reference sequence). The CDR3 nucleotides read TGTGCCAGCACCAACAGGGCAATTAGGACTGGCTACACCTTC. Translating it yields CASTNRAIRTGYTF.

The genes are TRBV5-1 and TRBJ2-7, with 8 bases aligning to TRBD2. J lost 2 bases, V lost 4 bases, and 8 bases had no gene match. From germline, CDR1 is SGHRS and CDR2 YFSETQ. This CDR3 is 15 amino acids long. This CDR3 is CASSPGEAGAYEQYF. Written as DNA, the CDR3 is TGCGCCAGCAGCCCCGGAGAAGCGGGAGCCTACGAGCAGTACTTC.

The chain joins TRBV18 to TRBJ1-5; 10 bases line up with TRBD1. Germline V gene lookup returns CDR1 KGHSH and CDR2 LQKENI. V shed 6 bases and J 4 bases; nucleotides not matched to a gene: 12. The CDR3 loop spans 17 amino acids. The chain's CDR3 is CASSKIPGQGKNQPQHF. The CDR3 DNA reads as TGTGCCAGCTCTAAGATACCGGGACAGGGGAAGAATCAGCCCCAGCATTTT.

The chain recombines TRBV15 with TRBJ2-2; tentatively, D is TRBD2 (6 bases). Per germline, CDR1 LNHNV and CDR2 YYDKDF (reference sequence). Trimming left V 0 bases short and J 7 bases short, with 12 bases between. The CDR3 totals 15 residues. CDR3 region: CATSRDLAGSGELFF. The CDR3, as DNA: TGTGCCACCAGCAGAGATCTGGCGGGGAGCGGGGAGCTGTTTTTT.

This clone occurred a few times. The V and J genes are TRBV4-2 and TRBJ2-1; D is possibly TRBD2 (5 bases). Per the germline V gene, CDR1 is LGHNA and CDR2 is YNFKEQ. The CDR3 consists of 13 residues. Trimming left V 1 base short and J 9 bases short, with 10 bases between. CDR3: CASSQGWESEQFF. The CDR3 DNA reads as TGTGCCAGCAGCCAAGGATGGGAGTCTGAGCAGTTCTTC.

The chain's CDR3 is CATSSHGAGTDTQYF. The CDR3 region has the DNA TGTGCCACCAGCAGTCATGGAGCGGGCACAGATACGCAGTATTTT. The V gene is TRBV15, the J gene TRBJ2-3, with D possibly being TRBD2 (5 bases). V lost 3 bases and J lost 1, with 11 bases in between. This CDR3 has 15 amino acids. Germline assignment: CDR1 LNHNV and CDR2 YYDKDF (reference sequence).

This clone was detected only once. The chain links TRBV6-2 or TRBV6-3 to TRBJ2-2, with 8 bases identical to TRBD1. The CDR3 is 17 amino acids. The germline CDR1 and CDR2 sequences are MNHEY and SVGEGT. J was trimmed by 2 bases and V by 4 bases; bases with no gene match: 9. CDR3 DNA: TGTGCCAGCAGTTTACACGGGACAGGAGGAAACACCGGGGAGCTGTTTTTT. As protein: CASSLHGTGGNTGELFF.

V is TRBV14 and J is TRBJ2-1; possible D gene TRBD2, 5 bases. V was pared by 4 bases and J by 9 bases, with 13 bases between. This CDR3 comprises 13 residues. Per the germline V gene, CDR1 is SGHDN and CDR2 is FVKESK. The CDR3 bases are TGTGCCAGCAGCCCGTCCTGGAGCGGTGAGCAGTTCTTC. This encodes CASSPSWSGEQFF.